This T cell receptor (beta chain) was identified in a study of blood T cell repertoires in COVID-19. Study overall: COVID-19 samples collected from the United States, Italy and Spain covered acute and convalescent phases. The analysed material was cDNA or gDNA that came from T cells, B-cell-depleted T cells, or PBMCs.

Clinical history as reported by participants underpinned cohort assignment. As handled by the study authors: Amplifying reference gene primers gave estimates of nucleated cell counts. Only in-frame clones appear in the TCRdb table, and some are missing; sequencing was by immunoSEQ multiplex PCR. That table gives V, J and clone size, and the DNA gave D and trimming. This table has hundreds of thousands of clones, under 90% appearing once. The germline V gene has CDR1 SGHDT and CDR2 YYEEEE. V shed 1 base and J shed 2 bases, with 3 bases lying between them. The CDR3 runs to 12 residues. The source is a man between 18 and 35 years old who had recovered from COVID-19. The sequenced material came from PBMCs or T cells enriched from blood (not recorded which). The chain links TRBV5-6 to TRBJ1-1; D is ambiguous. CDR3: CASSLSNTEAFF. The DNA for the CDR3 is TGTGCCAGCAGCTTGTCTAACACTGAAGCTTTCTTT.